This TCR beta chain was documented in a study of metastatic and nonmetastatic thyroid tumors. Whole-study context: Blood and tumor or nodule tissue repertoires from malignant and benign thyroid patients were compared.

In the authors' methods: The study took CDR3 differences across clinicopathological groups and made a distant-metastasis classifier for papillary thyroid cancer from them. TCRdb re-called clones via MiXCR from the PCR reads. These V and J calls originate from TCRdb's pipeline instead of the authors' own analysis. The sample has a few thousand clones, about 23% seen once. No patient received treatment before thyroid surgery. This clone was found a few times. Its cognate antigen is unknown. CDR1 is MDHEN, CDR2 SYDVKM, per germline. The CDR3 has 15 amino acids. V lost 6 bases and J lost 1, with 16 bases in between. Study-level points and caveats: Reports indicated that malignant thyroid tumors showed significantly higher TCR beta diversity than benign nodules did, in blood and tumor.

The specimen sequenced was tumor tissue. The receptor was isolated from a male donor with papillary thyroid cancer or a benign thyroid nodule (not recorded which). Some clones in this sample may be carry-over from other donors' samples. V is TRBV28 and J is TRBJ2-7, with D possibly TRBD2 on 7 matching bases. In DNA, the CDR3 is TGTGCCAGCAGAGACAGGTGGGGGGGATCCTACGAGCAGTACTTC. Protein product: CASRDRWGGSYEQYF.